The clone carrying this T cell receptor (beta chain) was found many times. Its antigen is unidentified. Using RNA template, CDR3s of TCR alpha and beta were amplified with iRepertoire arm-PCR. One-step reverse transcription and amplification started from approximately 100-400 ng of tissue mRNA or PBMC total RNA. MiXCR, applied by TCRdb to the multiplex PCR reads, yields one record per CDR3 protein. The table records roughly 120,000 distinct CDR3 sequences, about 25% of them present only once. This sample was included in a study of glioma-infiltrating T cells. Points from the study as a whole: Non-neoplastic patients had below-expected tissue-blood divergence, while all gliomas exceeded expectation.

Germline trimming cut 5 bases from V and 0 bases from J; bases unmatched to any gene: 7. CDR3 size: 15 residues. In germline, CDR1 is MGHDK, CDR2 SYGVNS. The sequence was obtained from a human donor with low-grade glioma or glioblastoma, undergoing nonglioma brain surgery, or in good health (not recorded which). Material for sequencing was glioma tissue, nonneoplastic brain tissue, or PBMCs (not recorded which). V and J are TRBV25-1 and TRBJ2-7, with 7 bases identical to TRBD1. The CDR3 DNA is TGTGCCAGCAGTCCCGGGACAGTCGGCTCCTACGAGCAGTACTTC. This encodes CASSPGTVGSYEQYF.